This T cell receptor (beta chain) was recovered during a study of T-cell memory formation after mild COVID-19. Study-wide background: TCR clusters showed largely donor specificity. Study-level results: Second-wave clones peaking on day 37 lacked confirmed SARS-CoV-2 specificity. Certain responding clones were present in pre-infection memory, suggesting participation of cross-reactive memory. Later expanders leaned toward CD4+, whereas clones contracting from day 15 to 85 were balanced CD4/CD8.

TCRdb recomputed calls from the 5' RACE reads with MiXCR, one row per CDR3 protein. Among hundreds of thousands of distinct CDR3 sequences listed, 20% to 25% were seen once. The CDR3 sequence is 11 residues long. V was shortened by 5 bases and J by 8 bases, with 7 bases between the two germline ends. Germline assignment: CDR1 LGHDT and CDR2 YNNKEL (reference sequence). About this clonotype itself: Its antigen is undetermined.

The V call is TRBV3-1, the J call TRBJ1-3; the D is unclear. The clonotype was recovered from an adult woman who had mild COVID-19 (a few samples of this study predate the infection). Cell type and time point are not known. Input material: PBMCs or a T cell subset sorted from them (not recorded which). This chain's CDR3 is CASSSGYTIYF. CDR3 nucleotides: TGTGCCAGCAGCTCAGGATACACCATATATTTT.